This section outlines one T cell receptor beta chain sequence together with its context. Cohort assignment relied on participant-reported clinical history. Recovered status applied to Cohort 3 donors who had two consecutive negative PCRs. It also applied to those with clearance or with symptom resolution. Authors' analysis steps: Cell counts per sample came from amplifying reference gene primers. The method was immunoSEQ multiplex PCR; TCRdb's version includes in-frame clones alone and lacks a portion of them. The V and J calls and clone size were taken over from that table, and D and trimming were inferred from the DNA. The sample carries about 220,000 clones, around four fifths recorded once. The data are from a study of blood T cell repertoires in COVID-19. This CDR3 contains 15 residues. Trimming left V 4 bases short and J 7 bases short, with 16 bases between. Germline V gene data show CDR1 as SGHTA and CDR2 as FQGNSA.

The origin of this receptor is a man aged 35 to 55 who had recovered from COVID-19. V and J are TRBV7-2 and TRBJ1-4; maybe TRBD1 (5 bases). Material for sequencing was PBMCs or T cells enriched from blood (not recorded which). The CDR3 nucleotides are TGTGCCAGCAGCTCCGCGGGACTGATCGTTGAAAAACTGTTTTTT. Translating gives CASSSAGLIVEKLFF.